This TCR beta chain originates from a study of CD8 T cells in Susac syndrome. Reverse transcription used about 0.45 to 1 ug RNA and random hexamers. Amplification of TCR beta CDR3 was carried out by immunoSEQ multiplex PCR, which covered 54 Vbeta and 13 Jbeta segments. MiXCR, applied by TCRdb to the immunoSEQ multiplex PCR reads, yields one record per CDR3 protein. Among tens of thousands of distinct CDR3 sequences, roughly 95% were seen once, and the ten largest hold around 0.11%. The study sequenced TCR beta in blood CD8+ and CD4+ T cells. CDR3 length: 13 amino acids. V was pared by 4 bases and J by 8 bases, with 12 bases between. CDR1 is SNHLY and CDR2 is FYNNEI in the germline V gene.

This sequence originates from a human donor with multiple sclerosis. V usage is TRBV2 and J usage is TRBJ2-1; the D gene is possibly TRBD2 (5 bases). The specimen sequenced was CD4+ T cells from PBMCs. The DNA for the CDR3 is TGTGCCAGCAGTGTTGGGAGAACGCATGAGCAGTTCTTC. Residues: CASSVGRTHEQFF. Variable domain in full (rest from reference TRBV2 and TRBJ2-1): EPEVTQTPSHQVTQMGQEVILRCVPISNHLYFYWYRQILGQKVEFLVSFYNNEISEKSEIFDDQFSVERPDGSNFTLKIRSTKLEDSAMYFCASSVGRTHEQFFGPGTRLTVL.